Here is one TCR beta chain with its context. Its antigen is as yet unknown. Use of 60 Vbeta and 13 Jbeta primers characterized the PCR. Clones were read by immunoSEQ multiplex PCR, and TCRdb kept only the in-frame ones, dropping some. Of 50,000 to 80,000 clones in the sample, around four fifths were seen once. In germline, CDR1 is SGHVS, CDR2 FNYEAQ. V gave up 0 bases and J gave up 7 bases; unmatched junction bases: 2. The CDR3 has 15 amino acids. This record comes from a study of cytomegalovirus exposure and HLA in healthy donors. Whole-study context: In terms of ancestry, the Caucasian-associated cluster contained about four fifths of the approximately 400 genotyped donors. Study outcomes and limitations: Sequences of the TCR beta chain were said to predict the HLA-A and HLA-B alleles of most subjects accurately. Certain indistinguishable V segments, among them TRBV6-2 and TRBV6-3, were excluded.

The rearrangement links TRBV7-6 to TRBJ2-2; 10 bases align to TRBD1. Input material: PBMCs. The TCR comes from a male donor in good health and CMV-seropositive. CDR3 residues: CASSLAGQGYGELFF. The CDR3 bases are TGTGCCAGCAGCTTAGCGGGACAGGGGTACGGGGAGCTGTTTTTT.